The table lists the clone carrying this T cell receptor (beta chain) with a count of one. Its antigen remains unknown. Clones were read by immunoSEQ multiplex PCR, and TCRdb kept only the in-frame ones, dropping some. This sample has roughly 110,000 clones; roughly 90% occur once, and the top ten carry approximately 7%. These data come from a study of T cell responses to AZD1222 COVID-19 vaccine. The germline V and J ends were trimmed by 4 bases and 7 bases, with 18 bases remaining between them. The CDR3 consists of 16 residues. Germline CDR1 and CDR2: SGHNT and YYREEE (reference sequence). Study findings and constraints: No day 14 peak samples; only post-peak repertoires were characterized. Spike-specific TCR breadth rose after two AZD1222 doses, and depth rose as well. The donors showed a predominance of white British ancestry and of females, with possible underestimation of clonal diversity.

This chain uses TRBV5-4 with TRBJ1-6, with D possibly matching TRBD1 (6 bases). The receptor comes from an adult in good health. Sequenced material: peripheral blood, taken on day 0 of AZD1222 vaccination. The CDR3 sequence is CASSPVQGQRNSPLHF. CDR3 in DNA: TGTGCCAGCAGCCCGGTGCAGGGACAAAGAAATTCACCCCTCCACTTT.